This T cell receptor beta chain emerged from a study of neurological immune-mediated disorders. General observations from the study: Across subjects, no CDR3 amino acid sequence appeared in expanded clones of more than one subject, a finding that suggested private repertoires in all groups. In HTLV-1-associated myelopathy, TCR clonal expansion was greatest, and in multiple sclerosis it was least, below healthy controls.

There are many counts of this clonotype. Its target is unknown. Synthesis of cDNA was carried out by template-switch 5'RACE. The reaction used 10-nucleotide random UMIs. A single run covered 15-18 subjects with over 180 million TCR-beta sequences. TCRdb analysed the 5' RACE reads with MiXCR anew, one entry per CDR3 protein. The data hold about 79,000 distinct CDR3 sequences, with roughly 15% observed a single time. CDR1 DFQATT and CDR2 SNEGSKA come from the germline V gene (reference sequence). V gave up 1 base and J gave up 2 bases, with 5 bases separating them. The CDR3 runs 13 residues. The sequence was collected from a woman in her forties or fifties in good health. The chain combines TRBV20-1 with TRBJ2-2; D gene uncertain. The material sequenced was PBMCs. CDR3 nucleotide sequence: TGCAGTGCTAGAGGACACAACACCGGGGAGCTGTTTTTT. Protein sequence: CSARGHNTGELFF.